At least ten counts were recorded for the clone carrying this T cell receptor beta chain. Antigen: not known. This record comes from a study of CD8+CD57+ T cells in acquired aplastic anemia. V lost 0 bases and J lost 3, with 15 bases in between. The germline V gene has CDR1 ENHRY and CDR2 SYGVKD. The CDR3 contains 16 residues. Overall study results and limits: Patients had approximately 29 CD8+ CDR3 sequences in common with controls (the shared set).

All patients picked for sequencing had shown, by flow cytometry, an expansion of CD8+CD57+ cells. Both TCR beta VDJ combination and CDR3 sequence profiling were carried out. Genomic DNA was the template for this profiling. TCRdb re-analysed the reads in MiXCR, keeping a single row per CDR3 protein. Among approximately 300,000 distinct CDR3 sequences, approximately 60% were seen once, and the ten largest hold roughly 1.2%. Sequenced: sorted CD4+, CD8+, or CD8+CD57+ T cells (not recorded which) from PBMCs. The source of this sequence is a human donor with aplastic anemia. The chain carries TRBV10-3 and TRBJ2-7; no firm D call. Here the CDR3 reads CAISESVGGVNYEQYF. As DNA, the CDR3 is TGTGCCATCAGTGAGTCAGTAGGTGGGGTAAACTACGAGCAGTACTTC.